These 25 T cell receptor beta chains originate from one sample sequenced in a study of shared clonotypes between healthy human individuals. TCRdb keeps only in-frame clones here, not all; method: immunoSEQ multiplex PCR. The data show some 2.1 million clones, around 95% seen once. The sequenced sample consisted of naive CD4+ T cells sorted from blood. Subset in this sample: CD45RA+ positively selected. The receptors shown here come from a man between 18 and 29 years old in good health.

This rearrangement joins TRBV6-5 to TRBJ1-4; 7 bases are a match to TRBD1. The V segment lost 6 bases and the J segment 5 bases; nucleotides outside the gene matches: 6. The CDR3 length is 14 residues. Germline CDR1 MNHEY, CDR2 SVGAGI. CDR3 nucleotide sequence: TGTGCCAGCAGAGGGACAGCAGCAAATGAAAAACTGTTTTTT. Encoded protein: CASRGTAANEKLFF.

As regards this clone: The same CDR3 can be traced to other DNA sequences in this sample. This chain uses TRBV5-1 with TRBJ1-5; D perhaps matches TRBD1 (6 bases). The CDR3 spans 14 residues. The V and J ends lost 0 bases and 7 bases respectively, with 11 bases between them. Per germline, CDR1 SGHRS and CDR2 YFSETQ. The CDR3 DNA is TGCGCCAGCAGCTTGGACGGGGGCGGACAGCCCCAGCATTTT. Encoded protein: CASSLDGGGQPQHF.

This sequence joins TRBV4-1 and TRBJ2-7; 10 nucleotides agree with TRBD2. This CDR3 is built from 18 residues. V shed 1 base, J shed 3 bases, and the junction held 12 bases outside the gene matches. Germline CDR1 reads MGHRA; CDR2 reads YSYEKL. CDR3 amino acids: CASSQVVAASGSIYEQYF. The CDR3 nucleotides read TGCGCCAGCAGCCAAGTCGTGGCGGCTAGCGGGAGTATCTACGAGCAGTACTTC.

This chain connects TRBV6-6 to TRBJ1-6, with 7 bases matching TRBD1. The germline V gene has CDR1 MNHNY and CDR2 SVGAGI (reference sequence). The J segment lost 10 bases and the V segment lost 5 bases, leaving 11 bases of the junction unmatched. The CDR3 sequence is 15 residues long. The CDR3 spells CASSRDSPFESPLHF. The CDR3 DNA reads as TGTGCCAGCAGTAGGGACAGCCCCTTCGAATCACCCCTCCACTTT.

This clone was found once. The chain links TRBV7-3 to TRBJ2-5, with D tentatively TRBD1 or TRBD2 (6 bases each). This CDR3 spans 15 amino acids. Trimming took 3 bases from V and 5 from J, leaving 16 bases between them. Germline V lookup: CDR1 SGHTA, CDR2 FQGTGA. DNA of the CDR3: TGTGCCAGCAGCTTTGGGGGGCTAGCTGGGGAGACCCAGTACTTC. It is translated as CASSFGGLAGETQYF.

The chain has TRBV4-1 and TRBJ2-2, with 8 nucleotides matching TRBD2. Germline CDR1 MGHRA, CDR2 YSYEKL. The CDR3 runs to 16 residues. The V gene end was trimmed by 1 base and the J gene end by 0 bases; junction bases not matched to a gene: 1. The CDR3 DNA reads TGCGCCAGCAGCCAAGTAGCGGGACCGAACACCGGGGAGCTGTTTTTT. It translates to CASSQVAGPNTGELFF.

CDR3 sequence (DNA): TGTGCCAGCAGTTTATGGGGGGAGGCTAAAAACACTGAAGCTTTCTTT. This sequence encodes CASSLWGEAKNTEAFF. The rearrangement joins TRBV28 to TRBJ1-1, with D perhaps TRBD1 (5 bases). Germline V CDR1 and CDR2: MDHEN, SYDVKM. V lost 0 bases to trimming and J lost 2 bases, with 13 bases between them. The CDR3 spans 16 residues.

The chain is built from TRBV4-3 and TRBJ1-1; D is perhaps TRBD1 (5 bases). Germline-derived CDR1 and CDR2 are LGHNA and YSLEER. V was shortened by 0 bases and J by 4 bases, with 12 bases between the two germline ends. The CDR3 is 15 amino acids. CDR3 region: CASSQEPGRGTEAFF. CDR3 DNA: TGCGCCAGCAGCCAAGAGCCAGGGCGAGGCACTGAAGCTTTCTTT.

The CDR3 bases are TGCAGCGTTGAAGTGGACAGGGGCTCTTACACCATATATTTT. Protein sequence: CSVEVDRGSYTIYF. The chain employs TRBV29-1 and TRBJ1-3, with 9 bases lining up with TRBD1. CDR3 length: 14 amino acids. Germline CDR1 SQVTM, CDR2 ANQGSEA. Germline trimming cut 1 base from V and 8 bases from J; bases unmatched to any gene: 6.

The V gene is TRBV30, the J gene TRBJ2-7; D gene uncertain. Trimming removed 3 bases from V and 2 bases from J, with 11 bases in between. Germline CDR1 GTSNPN, CDR2 SVGIG (reference sequence). The CDR3 totals 13 residues. This chain's CDR3 is CAWRTPIAYEQYF. CDR3 nucleotides: TGTGCCTGGAGGACACCAATCGCCTACGAGCAGTACTTC. The whole variable domain, remainder taken from reference TRBV30 and TRBJ2-7, is SQTIHQWPATLVQPVGSPLSLECTVEGTSNPNLYWYRQAAGRGLQLLFYSVGIGQISSEVPQNLSASRPQDRQFILSSKKLLLSDSGFYLCAWRTPIAYEQYFGPGTRLTVT.

This chain uses TRBV9 with TRBJ2-3, with D maybe TRBD1 (6 bases). Trimming removed 3 bases from V and 2 bases from J, with 13 bases in between. Germline assignment: CDR1 SGDLS and CDR2 YYNGEE. CDR3 length equals 15 residues. The CDR3 bases are TGTGCCAGCAGCGCCGCAGGGGCCCCCACAGATACGCAGTATTTT. Translated, it gives CASSAAGAPTDTQYF. Full variable domain (rest looked up from reference TRBV9 and TRBJ2-3): DSGVTQTPKHLITATGQRVTLRCSPRSGDLSVYWYQQSLDQGLQFLIQYYNGEERAKGNILERFSAQQFPDLHSELNLSSLELGDSALYFCASSAAGAPTDTQYFGPGTRLTVL.

The rearrangement uses TRBV2 and TRBJ1-2, with 9 bases lining up with TRBD1. CDR1 is SNHLY and CDR2 is FYNNEI in the germline V gene. J was trimmed by 0 bases and V by 8 bases; bases with no gene match: 10. The CDR3 length is 16 residues. CDR3 loop: CASSGTGGKTNYGYTF. The CDR3 DNA reads as TGTGCCAGCTCGGGCACAGGGGGCAAAACTAACTATGGCTACACCTTC. Variable domain in full (rest from reference TRBV2 and TRBJ1-2): EPEVTQTPSHQVTQMGQEVILRCVPISNHLYFYWYRQILGQKVEFLVSFYNNEISEKSEIFDDQFSVERPDGSNFTLKIRSTKLEDSAMYFCASSGTGGKTNYGYTFGSGTRLTVV.

Comments on this clone: One end of the junction varies from germline; a read error may be responsible. The V call is TRBV7-7, the J call TRBJ2-7; a possible D gene is TRBD2 (6 bases). The V gene's germline CDR1 is SSHAT and CDR2 FNYEAQ (reference sequence). This CDR3 region has 15 residues. The CDR3 here is CASSLFDGGAYEQYF. CDR3 sequence (DNA): TGTGCTAGCAGCTTATTCGACGGGGGTGCCTACGAGCAGTACTTC.

The rearrangement joins TRBV19 to TRBJ2-3; D gene unclear. This CDR3 region has 15 residues. V was trimmed by 3 bases and J by 0 bases, leaving 10 bases between them. CDR1 is LNHDA and CDR2 is SQIVND in the germline V gene (reference sequence). CDR3 nucleotides: TGTGCCAGTAGTATGGTGGCAGTTAGCACAGATACGCAGTATTTT. It is translated as CASSMVAVSTDTQYF.

The V and J genes are TRBV11-2 and TRBJ1-6; D is undetermined. The germline gives CDR1 SGHAT, CDR2 FQNNGV. Trimming took off 1 base at V and 6 bases at J, with 13 bases between the two ends. The CDR3 loop spans 16 amino acids. CDR3 loop: CASSLAPSTVNSPLHF. CDR3 in DNA: TGTGCCAGCAGCTTAGCCCCCTCGACGGTTAATTCACCCCTCCACTTT.

This clone was seen a single time. The same CDR3 also results from other DNA sequences found in this sample. The chain recombines TRBV7-2 with TRBJ2-7; D unclear. V lost 1 base, J lost 2 bases, and 9 bases lay in between. Germline loops: CDR1 SGHTA, CDR2 FQGNSA. This CDR3 has 14 amino acids. The DNA of the CDR3 is TGTGCCAGCAGCTTAGGCCGAAATACCTACGAGCAGTACTTC. Translating gives CASSLGRNTYEQYF.

The rearrangement links TRBV5-4 to TRBJ1-4; 9 bases fit TRBD1. CDR3 length: 13 residues. The junction had 3 bases not matched to a gene; V was cut back by 4 bases and J by 8 bases. CDR1 and CDR2 from the germline V gene are SGHNT and YYREEE (reference sequence). CDR3 DNA: TGTGCCAGCAGCCGGGACAGGGCGGAAAAACTGTTTTTT. This sequence encodes CASSRDRAEKLFF.

The J gene is TRBJ2-1, the V gene TRBV7-2; D may match TRBD1 or TRBD2 (6 bases each). Germline loops: CDR1 SGHTA, CDR2 FQGNSA. This CDR3 is built from 16 residues. Trimming stripped 5 bases from V and 0 bases from J, with 14 bases between. The CDR3 nucleotides read TGTGCCAGCAGCCCACAGGGAGGCCTCTCCTACAATGAGCAGTTCTTC. Residues: CASSPQGGLSYNEQFF.

This clone occurred once. The chain couples TRBV11-2 to TRBJ2-7; 7 nucleotides line up with TRBD1. The CDR3 loop spans 13 amino acids. Unmatched junction bases numbered 2, after V lost 4 bases and J lost 2 bases. CDR1 is SGHAT and CDR2 is FQNNGV in the germline V gene. The CDR3 DNA reads as TGTGCCAGCAGCTGGGGGACAGCCTACGAGCAGTACTTC. This encodes CASSWGTAYEQYF.

This chain links TRBV7-9 with TRBJ2-7, with D perhaps assigned TRBD1 or TRBD2 (5 bases each). V was pared by 8 bases and J by 6 bases, with 20 bases between. Germline V gene lookup returns CDR1 SEHNR and CDR2 FQNEAQ (reference sequence). This CDR3 is built from 14 residues. The CDR3 region is CASGLGDRSLEQYF. The CDR3 DNA is TGTGCCAGCGGTTTAGGGGACCGGAGTCTCGAGCAGTACTTC.

This clone was seen just once. The chain links TRBV5-8 to TRBJ2-7; D possibly uses TRBD1 or TRBD2 (5 bases each). CDR3 length equals 15 residues. The germline V and J ends were trimmed by 4 bases and 2 bases, with 16 bases remaining between them. Germline V gene data show CDR1 as SGHTS and CDR2 as YDEGEE. The CDR3 protein is CASSRAGTATYEQYF. The CDR3 bases are TGTGCCAGCAGCCGTGCCGGGACCGCGACCTACGAGCAGTACTTC.

As to this clone: Other DNA sequences in the same sample also yield this CDR3. The V call is TRBV6-5, the J call TRBJ2-5; TRBD2 might be the D (7 bases). V gave up 0 bases and J gave up 5 bases, with 10 bases separating them. The CDR3 has 14 residues. The germline V gene encodes CDR1 MNHEY and CDR2 SVGAGI. The CDR3 DNA follows: TGTGCCAGCAGTTACTCCGGGGGGCGGGAGACCCAGTACTTC. Residues: CASSYSGGRETQYF.

The chain has TRBV5-6 and TRBJ2-7, with 9 bases that match TRBD2. The J segment lost 2 bases and the V segment lost 3 bases, leaving 12 bases of the junction unmatched. The V gene's germline CDR1 is SGHDT and CDR2 YYEEEE. The CDR3 totals 17 residues. CDR3 protein: CASSSRTSGSGTYEQYF. The CDR3 DNA follows: TGTGCCAGCAGCTCTCGTACTAGCGGGTCCGGAACCTACGAGCAGTACTTC.

The rearrangement links TRBV11-2 to TRBJ2-3; 12 bases fit TRBD2. V lost 5 bases and J lost 0; bases outside the gene matches: 3. The CDR3 has 16 amino acids. The germline V gene has CDR1 SGHAT and CDR2 FQNNGV. The CDR3 region is CASSAGLAGSTDTQYF. CDR3 sequence (DNA): TGTGCCAGCAGCGCGGGACTAGCGGGCAGCACAGATACGCAGTATTTT.

The chain combines TRBV6-1 with TRBJ1-1; D gene unclear. This CDR3 has 9 amino acids. V was trimmed by 6 bases and J by 9 bases, leaving 5 bases between them. The germline CDR1 and CDR2 sequences are MNHNS and SASEGT. The CDR3 loop is CASRAKAFF. The CDR3 DNA is TGTGCCAGCAGGGCTAAAGCTTTCTTT.